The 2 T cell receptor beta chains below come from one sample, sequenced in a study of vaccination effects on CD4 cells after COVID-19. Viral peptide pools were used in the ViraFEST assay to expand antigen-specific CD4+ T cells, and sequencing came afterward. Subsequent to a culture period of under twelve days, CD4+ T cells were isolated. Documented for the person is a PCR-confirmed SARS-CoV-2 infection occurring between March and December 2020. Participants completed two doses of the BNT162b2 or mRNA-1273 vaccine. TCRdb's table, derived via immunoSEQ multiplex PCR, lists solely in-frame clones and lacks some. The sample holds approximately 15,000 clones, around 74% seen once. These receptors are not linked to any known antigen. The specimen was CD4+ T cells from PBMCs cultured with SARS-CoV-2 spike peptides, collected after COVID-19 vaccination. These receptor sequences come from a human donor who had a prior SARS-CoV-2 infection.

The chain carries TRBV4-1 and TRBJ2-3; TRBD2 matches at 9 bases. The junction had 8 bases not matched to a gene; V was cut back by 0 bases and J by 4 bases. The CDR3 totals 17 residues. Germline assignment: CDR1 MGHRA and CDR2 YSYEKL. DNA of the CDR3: TGCGCCAGCAGCCAAGATCGTGGTAGCGGGAGCCCAGATACGCAGTATTTT. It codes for CASSQDRGSGSPDTQYF.

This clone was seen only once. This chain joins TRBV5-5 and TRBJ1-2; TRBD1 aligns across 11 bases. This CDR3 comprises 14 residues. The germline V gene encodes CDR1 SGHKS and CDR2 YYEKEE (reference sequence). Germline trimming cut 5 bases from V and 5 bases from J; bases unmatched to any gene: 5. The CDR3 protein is CASSRDRGEYGYTF. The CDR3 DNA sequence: TGTGCCAGCAGTAGGGACAGGGGGGAGTATGGCTACACCTTC.